The 8 T cell receptor beta chains below come from one sample, sequenced in a study of T cells after yellow fever vaccination. TCRdb analysed the 5' RACE reads with MiXCR anew, one entry per CDR3 protein. Among about 320,000 distinct CDR3 sequences listed, about 11% were seen once. Sequencing used CD4+ T cells sorted from PBMCs, obtained 45 days after the yellow fever booster vaccination. All receptors derive from a man between 18 and 29 years old who received the YFV17D yellow fever vaccine.

The V call is TRBV6-5, the J call TRBJ2-3; D perhaps matches TRBD1 (6 bases). The germline V gene encodes CDR1 MNHEY and CDR2 SVGAGI. Trimming stripped 6 bases from V and 9 bases from J, with 16 bases between. This CDR3 has 13 residues. The CDR3: CASRPQGIGTQYF. CDR3 nucleotide sequence: TGTGCCAGCAGACCCCAGGGGATAGGGACGCAGTATTTT.

This chain links TRBV28 with TRBJ2-7; tentative D call: TRBD1 (6 bases). The CDR3 is made up of 14 amino acids. Germline CDR1 MDHEN, CDR2 SYDVKM. Between the trimmed V and J ends, which lost 5 bases and 2 bases, there was a span of 13 bases. The CDR3 region is CASSTPTGTYEQYV. CDR3 bases: TGTGCCAGCAGTACCCCTACAGGGACCTACGAGCAGTACGTC.

The chain recombines TRBV10-2 with TRBJ2-1; 9 bases match TRBD1. The V segment lost 8 bases and the J segment 0 bases; nucleotides outside the gene matches: 11. Germline values: CDR1 WSHSY, CDR2 SAAADI. The CDR3 runs 17 residues. The DNA for the CDR3 is TGCGCCAGCGAGGGACAGGGCCTCCGGGGCTCCTACAATGAGCAGTTCTTC. This codes for CASEGQGLRGSYNEQFF.

V is TRBV15 and J is TRBJ2-1, with a weak D call TRBD1 (7 bases). The ends were cut back, 0 bases at V and 2 bases at J, with 14 bases in the middle. The CDR3 has 17 residues. Germline-derived CDR1 and CDR2 are LNHNV and YYDKDF (reference sequence). The CDR3 loop reads CATSRDSGGLTYNEQFF. CDR3 coding DNA: TGTGCCACCAGCAGAGATTCAGGGGGACTCACCTACAATGAGCAGTTCTTC.

This clonotype appeared a few times. The V and J genes are TRBV14 and TRBJ2-5; a possible D gene is TRBD2 (6 bases). Germline-derived CDR1 and CDR2 are SGHDN and FVKESK. The CDR3 length is 15 residues. Trimming shortened V by 1 base and J by 2 bases, and 11 bases separated the two germline ends. The CDR3 sequence: CASSQGISGQETQYF. CDR3 nucleotides: TGTGCCAGCAGCCAAGGGATCAGCGGGCAAGAGACCCAGTACTTC.

The V and J genes are TRBV5-6 and TRBJ2-3; 7 nucleotides agree with TRBD2. CDR1 is SGHDT and CDR2 is YYEEEE in the germline V gene. With 3 bases clipped from V and 2 bases from J, the junction kept 3 bases outside the gene matches. This CDR3 is 14 amino acids long. This chain's CDR3 is CASSWGLPTDTQYF. CDR3 DNA sequence: TGTGCCAGCAGCTGGGGACTACCCACAGATACGCAGTATTTT.

This clonotype was counted at least ten times. An end of the junction does not agree with germline; a read error may underlie this. V usage is TRBV5-1 and J usage is TRBJ1-2, with a possible D match to TRBD1 (6 bases). The CDR3 runs to 13 residues. Germline V gene sequence: CDR1 SGHRS, CDR2 YFSETQ. In DNA form, the CDR3 reads TGTGCCAGCAGCTTAGACAGGAACTATGGCTACACCTTC. Translation: CASSLDRNYGYTF.

This clonotype has just a few counts. This chain connects TRBV4-1 to TRBJ2-3, with D maybe TRBD2 (6 bases). The CDR3 extends over 14 amino acids. The V gene's germline CDR1 is MGHRA and CDR2 YSYEKL. V was cut by 0 bases and J by 8 bases, with 12 bases left in between. The DNA of the CDR3 is TGCGCCAGCAGCCAAGAGGCTCTGGGGGGTACGCAGTATTTT. This gives the protein CASSQEALGGTQYF.